This is a list of T cell receptor beta chains from one sample in a study of cytomegalovirus exposure and HLA in healthy donors. Profiling relied on immunoSEQ multiplex PCR, and the TCRdb table lists in-frame clones only, not all of them. Its table lists under 150,000 clones. The sequenced material came from PBMCs. The source is a woman aged 60-70 years in good health and CMV-seronegative. Each CDR3 is given with its conserved first and last residue. Each record gives: D gene, J gene, CDR3 length, V gene, CDR3 DNA, CDR3 protein. A D gene is named only where the DNA matches it firmly.

>TRBD1|TRBJ2-2|17|TRBV18
TGTGCCAGCTCACCTCCCGGGACAGGGACGAACACCGGGGAGCTGTTTTTT
CASSPPGTGTNTGELFF
>TRBD2|TRBJ2-1|20|TRBV15
TGTGCCACCAGCAGAGGGGGGTGGGAGGAGAGACTAGCGGGAGGGTATGAGCAGTTCTTC
CATSRGGWEERLAGGYEQFF
>.|TRBJ2-2|15|TRBV11-3
TGTGCCAGCAGCTCACAGACAACGAACACCGGGGAGCTGTTTTTT
CASSSQTTNTGELFF
>.|TRBJ2-3|16|TRBV27
TGTGCCAGCAACAAAATTGGGACCTCCCGGGAGGATACGCAGTATTTT
CASNKIGTSREDTQYF
>TRBD1|TRBJ1-2|16|TRBV15
TGTGCCACCAGCAGAGGACAGGGGCGCCCGTTATATGGCTACACCTTC
CATSRGQGRPLYGYTF
>.|TRBJ2-2|14|TRBV10-1
TGCGCCAGCAGGGCGGGACTCAACACCGGGGAGCTGTTTTTT
CASRAGLNTGELFF
>.|TRBJ2-1|13|TRBV9
TGTGCCAGCAGCGTAACAGGCTACAATGAGCAGTTCTTC
CASSVTGYNEQFF
>TRBD1|TRBJ2-2|15|TRBV25-1
TGTGCCAGGACACAGGGGCCTCCGAACACCGGGGAGCTGTTTTTT
CARTQGPPNTGELFF
>TRBD1|TRBJ2-2|15|TRBV28
TGTGCCAGCAGGGAGACAGGGGCGAACACCGGGGAGCTGTTTTTT
CASRETGANTGELFF
>.|TRBJ1-4|17|TRBV28
TGTGCCAGCAGTTTGGCGACTCTTCTTCATTCTAATGAAAAACTGTTTTTT
CASSLATLLHSNEKLFF
>TRBD2|TRBJ2-1|20|TRBV4-1
TGCGCCAGCAGCCAAGCCAGGACTAGCGGGAGGCAAAGGATGTACAATGAGCAGTTCTTC
CASSQARTSGRQRMYNEQFF
>TRBD1|TRBJ1-4|16|TRBV6-5
TGTGCCAGCAGTTACTCCTTACAGGGGACTAATGAAAAACTGTTTTTT
CASSYSLQGTNEKLFF
>.|TRBJ2-6|16|TRBV2
TGTGCCAGCAGTGTTATGGCAGGGACTGGGGCCAACGTCCTGACTTTC
CASSVMAGTGANVLTF
>TRBD2|TRBJ2-1|22|TRBV27
TGTGCCAGCAGTATATGGGGACTAGCGGGGGCCCGTAGCTACAGACACTACAATGAGCAGTTCTTC
CASSIWGLAGARSYRHYNEQFF
>.|TRBJ1-6|12|TRBV6-5
TGTGCCAGCAGTTTGAGTAATTCACCCCTCCACTTT
CASSLSNSPLHF
>TRBD1|TRBJ2-3|15|TRBV6-1
TGTGCCAGCAGTGGCCGGGACAGGACCACAGATACGCAGTATTTT
CASSGRDRTTDTQYF